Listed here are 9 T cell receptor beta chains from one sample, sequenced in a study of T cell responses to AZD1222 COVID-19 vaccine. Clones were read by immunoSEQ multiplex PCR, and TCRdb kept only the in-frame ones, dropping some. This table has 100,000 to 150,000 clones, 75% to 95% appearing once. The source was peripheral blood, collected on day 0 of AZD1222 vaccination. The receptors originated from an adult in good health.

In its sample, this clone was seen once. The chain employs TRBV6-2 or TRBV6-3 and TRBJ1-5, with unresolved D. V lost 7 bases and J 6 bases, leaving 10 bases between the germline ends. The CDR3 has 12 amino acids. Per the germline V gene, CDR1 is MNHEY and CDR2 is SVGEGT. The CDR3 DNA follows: TGTGCCAGCAACCCGGACGGTCAGCCCCAGCATTTT. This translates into CASNPDGQPQHF.

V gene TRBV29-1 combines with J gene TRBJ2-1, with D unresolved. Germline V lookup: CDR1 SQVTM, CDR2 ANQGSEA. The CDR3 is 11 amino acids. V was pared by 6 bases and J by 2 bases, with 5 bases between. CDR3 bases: TGCAGCGTCACAGCCTACAATGAGCAGTTCTTC. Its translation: CSVTAYNEQFF.

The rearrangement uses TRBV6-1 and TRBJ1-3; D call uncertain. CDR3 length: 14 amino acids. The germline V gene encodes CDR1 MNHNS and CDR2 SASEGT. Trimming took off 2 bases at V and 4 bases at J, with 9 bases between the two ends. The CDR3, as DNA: TGTGCCAGCAGTGAACAGAAAGCGGGAAACACCATATATTTT. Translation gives CASSEQKAGNTIYF.

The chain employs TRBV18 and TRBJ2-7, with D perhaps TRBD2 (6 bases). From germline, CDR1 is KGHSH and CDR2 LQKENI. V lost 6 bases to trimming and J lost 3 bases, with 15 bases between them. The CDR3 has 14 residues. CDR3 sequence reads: CASSPAPGVYEQYF. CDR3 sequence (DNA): TGTGCCAGCTCGCCCGCCCCGGGAGTCTACGAGCAGTACTTC.

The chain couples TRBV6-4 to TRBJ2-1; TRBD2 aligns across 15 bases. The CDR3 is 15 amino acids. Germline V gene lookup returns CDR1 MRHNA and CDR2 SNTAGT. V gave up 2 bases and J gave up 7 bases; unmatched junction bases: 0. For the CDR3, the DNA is TGTGCCAGCAGTGACGGACTAGCGGGAGGGAATGAGCAGTTCTTC. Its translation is CASSDGLAGGNEQFF.

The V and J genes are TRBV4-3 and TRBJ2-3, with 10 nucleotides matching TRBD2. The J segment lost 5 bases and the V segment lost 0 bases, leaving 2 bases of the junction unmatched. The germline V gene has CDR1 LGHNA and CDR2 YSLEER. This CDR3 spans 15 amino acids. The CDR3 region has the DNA TGCGCCAGCAGCCAAGAGCGACTAGCGGGAGATACGCAGTATTTT. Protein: CASSQERLAGDTQYF.

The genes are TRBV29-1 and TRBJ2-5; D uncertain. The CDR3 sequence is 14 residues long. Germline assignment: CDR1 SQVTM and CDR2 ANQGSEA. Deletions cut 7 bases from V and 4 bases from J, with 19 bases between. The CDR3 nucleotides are TGCAGCGCCCCCCCTAGTGGGGTGGGAGAGACCCAGTACTTC. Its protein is CSAPPSGVGETQYF.

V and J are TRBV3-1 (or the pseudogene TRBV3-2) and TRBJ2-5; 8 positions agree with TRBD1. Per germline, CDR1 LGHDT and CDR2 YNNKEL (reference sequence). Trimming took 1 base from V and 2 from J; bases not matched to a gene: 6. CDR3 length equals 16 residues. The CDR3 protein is CASSQGQGRLQETQYF. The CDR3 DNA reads TGTGCCAGCAGCCAAGGACAGGGGAGGTTACAAGAGACCCAGTACTTC.

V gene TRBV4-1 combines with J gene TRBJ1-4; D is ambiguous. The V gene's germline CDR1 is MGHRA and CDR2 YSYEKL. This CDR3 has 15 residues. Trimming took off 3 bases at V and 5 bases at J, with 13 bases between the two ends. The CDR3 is CASSQLGLKNEKLFF. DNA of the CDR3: TGCGCCAGCAGCCAGCTAGGGCTTAAAAATGAAAAACTGTTTTTT.